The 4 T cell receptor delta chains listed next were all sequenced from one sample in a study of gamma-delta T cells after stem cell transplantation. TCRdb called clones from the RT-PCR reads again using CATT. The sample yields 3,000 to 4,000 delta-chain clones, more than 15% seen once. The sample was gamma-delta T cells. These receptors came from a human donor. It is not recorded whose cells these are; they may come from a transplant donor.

CDR3 DNA sequence: TGTGCCTGTGACACCGTTATGAAGGCTGTGACTGGGGGATACGGGCCATCCGATAAACTCATCTTT. It translates to CACDTVMKAVTGGYGPSDKLIF. The chain joins TRDV2 to TRDJ1; TRDD3 agrees at 13 bases. The length of the CDR3 is 22 residues. Germline CDR1 and CDR2: GEAIGNYY and EKD. Trimming at V came to 0 bases and at J to 3 bases, leaving 21 bases not matched to a gene.

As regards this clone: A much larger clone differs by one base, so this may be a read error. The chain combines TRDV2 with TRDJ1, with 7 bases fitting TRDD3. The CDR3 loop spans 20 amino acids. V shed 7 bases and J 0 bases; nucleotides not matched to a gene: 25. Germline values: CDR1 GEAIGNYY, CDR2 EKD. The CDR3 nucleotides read TGTGCCTGCGAGGCCTTGGTGAGGGATACCGGTACTACGTACACCGATAAACTCATCTTT. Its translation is CACEALVRDTGTTYTDKLIF.

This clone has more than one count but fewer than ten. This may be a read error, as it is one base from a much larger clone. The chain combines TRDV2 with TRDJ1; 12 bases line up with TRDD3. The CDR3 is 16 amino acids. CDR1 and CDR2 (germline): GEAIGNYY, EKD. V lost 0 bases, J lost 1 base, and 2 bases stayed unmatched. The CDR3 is CACDTLGDTGTDKLIF. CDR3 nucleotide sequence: TGTGCCTGTGACACCCTGGGGGATACGGGCACCGATAAACTCATCTTT.

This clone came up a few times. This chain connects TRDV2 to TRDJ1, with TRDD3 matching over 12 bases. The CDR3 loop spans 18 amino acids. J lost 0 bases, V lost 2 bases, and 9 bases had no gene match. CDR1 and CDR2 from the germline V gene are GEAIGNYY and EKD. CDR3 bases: TGTGCCTGTGACAACTTTGGACTGGGGGATACTTACACCGATAAACTCATCTTT. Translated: CACDNFGLGDTYTDKLIF.